This TCR beta chain appears in the sequencing data of a study of OX40 agonist ivuxolimab in advanced cancers. Looking at the study overall: Ivuxolimab, an antibody that agonizes OX40 (CD134), was administered to the patients. The study, taken as a whole, reports: Certain nonresponders additionally had low normalized T-cell clonal expansion. Doses of 0.1 to 3.0 mg/kg were accompanied by clonal expansion of CD4+ and CD8+ blood T cells by week 6.

In the case of this clone: Its specificity is unknown.

Repertoires were generated with immunoSEQ multiplex PCR, while TCRdb's copy carries only in-frame clones and drops some. In the table there are 50,000 to 65,000 clones, 87% of which are singletons. Blood samples were obtained at baseline, cycle 4 day 1, and cycle 7 day 1. This CDR3 is 16 amino acids long. Between the trimmed V and J ends, which lost 0 bases and 2 bases, there was a span of 14 bases. Germline assignment: CDR1 MGHRA and CDR2 YSYEKL. The TCR comes from an adult with an advanced solid tumor such as melanoma, head and neck, liver or kidney cancer. The chain is built from TRBV4-1 and TRBJ2-7, with D perhaps matching TRBD1 (5 bases). Sample: CD4+ or CD8+ T cells sorted from blood, taken in a trial of the OX40 agonist ivuxolimab. CDR3 protein: CASSQEPATGTYEQYF. CDR3 DNA: TGCGCCAGCAGCCAAGAACCAGCAACAGGAACCTACGAGCAGTACTTC.